This TCR beta chain emerged from a study of T-cell memory formation after mild COVID-19. Notes on the study in general: Still unconfirmed is whether the second-wave clones peaking on day 37 recognized SARS-CoV-2. Chiefly within CM and EM were the contracting CD4+ clones; CD8+ ones were within EMRA. CD4/CD8 balance characterized clones contracting day 15 to 85, and CD4+ skew characterized later expanders.

TCRdb recomputed calls from the 5' RACE reads with MiXCR, one row per CDR3 protein. This table has 100,000 to 150,000 distinct CDR3 sequences, about 6% appearing once. Germline V gene data show CDR1 as DFQATT and CDR2 as SNEGSKA (reference sequence). The CDR3 totals 14 residues. V dropped 2 bases and J dropped 3 bases, with 11 bases sitting between them. In this sample, this clonotype turned up a few times. Its antigen is unknown. V is TRBV20-1 and J is TRBJ1-3; no clear D gene. Input material: PBMCs or a T cell subset sorted from them (not recorded which). This clonotype originated in an adult woman who had mild COVID-19 (a few samples of this study predate the infection). Cell type and time point are not known. CDR3 coding DNA: TGCAGTGCTAGACACCCCGGTGGTGGAAACACCATATATTTT. It is translated as CSARHPGGGNTIYF.